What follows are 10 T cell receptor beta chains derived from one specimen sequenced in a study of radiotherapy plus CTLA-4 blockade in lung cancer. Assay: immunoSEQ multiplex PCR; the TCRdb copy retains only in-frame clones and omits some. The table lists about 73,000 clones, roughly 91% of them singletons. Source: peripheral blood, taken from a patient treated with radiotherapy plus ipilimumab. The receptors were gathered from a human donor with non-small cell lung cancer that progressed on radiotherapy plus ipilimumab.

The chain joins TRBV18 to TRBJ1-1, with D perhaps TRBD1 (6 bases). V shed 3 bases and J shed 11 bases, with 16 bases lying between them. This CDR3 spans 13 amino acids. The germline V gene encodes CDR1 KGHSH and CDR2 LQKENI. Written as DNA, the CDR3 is TGTGCCAGCTCACCTTCGACACAAACAGGGGCTTTCTTT. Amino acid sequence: CASSPSTQTGAFF.

In nucleotides, the CDR3 is TGTGCCAGTAGCGGATTCTCCTACGAGCAGTACTTC. Amino acid sequence: CASSGFSYEQYF. This sequence joins TRBV19 and TRBJ2-7; D call uncertain. V was cut by 6 bases and J by 0 bases, with 6 bases left in between. CDR3 size: 12 residues. Germline V gives CDR1 LNHDA, CDR2 SQIVND (reference sequence). The full variable domain, completed using reference TRBV19 and TRBJ2-7, is DGGITQSPKYLFRKEGQNVTLSCEQNLNHDAMYWYRQDPGQGLRLIYYSQIVNDFQKGDIAEGYSVSREKKESFPLTVTSAQKNPTAFYLCASSGFSYEQYFGPGTRLTVT.

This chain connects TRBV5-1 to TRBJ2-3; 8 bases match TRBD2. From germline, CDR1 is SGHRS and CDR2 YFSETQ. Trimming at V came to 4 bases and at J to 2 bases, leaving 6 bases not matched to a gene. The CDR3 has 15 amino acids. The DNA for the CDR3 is TGCGCCAGCAGCACGGGACTAGACTACACAGATACGCAGTATTTT. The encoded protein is CASSTGLDYTDTQYF.

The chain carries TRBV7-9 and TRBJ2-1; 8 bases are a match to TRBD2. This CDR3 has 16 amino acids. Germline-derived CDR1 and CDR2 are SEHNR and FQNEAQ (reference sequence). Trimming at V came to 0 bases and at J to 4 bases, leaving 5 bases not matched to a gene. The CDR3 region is CASSLAPVAGYNEQFF. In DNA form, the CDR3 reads TGTGCCAGCAGCTTAGCGCCGGTAGCGGGGTACAATGAGCAGTTCTTC.

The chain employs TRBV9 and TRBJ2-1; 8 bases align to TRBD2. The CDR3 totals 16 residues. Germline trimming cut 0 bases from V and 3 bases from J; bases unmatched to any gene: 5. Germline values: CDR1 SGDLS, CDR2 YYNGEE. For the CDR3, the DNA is TGTGCCAGCAGCGTAGATCCAGCGGGAGTCTACAATGAGCAGTTCTTC. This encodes CASSVDPAGVYNEQFF.

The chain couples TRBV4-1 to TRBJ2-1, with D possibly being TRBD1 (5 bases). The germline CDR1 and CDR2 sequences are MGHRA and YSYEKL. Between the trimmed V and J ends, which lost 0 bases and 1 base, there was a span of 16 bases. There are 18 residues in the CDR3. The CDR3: CASSQDQGQIGSYNEQFF. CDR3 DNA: TGCGCCAGCAGCCAAGATCAGGGCCAAATTGGGTCCTACAATGAGCAGTTCTTC.

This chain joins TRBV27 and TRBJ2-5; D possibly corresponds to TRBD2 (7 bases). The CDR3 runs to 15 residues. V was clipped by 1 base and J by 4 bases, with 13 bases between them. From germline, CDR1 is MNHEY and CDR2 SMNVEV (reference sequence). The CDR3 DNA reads TGTGCCAGCAGTTTATGGGGGGGGCTCGGAGAGACCCAGTACTTC. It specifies CASSLWGGLGETQYF.

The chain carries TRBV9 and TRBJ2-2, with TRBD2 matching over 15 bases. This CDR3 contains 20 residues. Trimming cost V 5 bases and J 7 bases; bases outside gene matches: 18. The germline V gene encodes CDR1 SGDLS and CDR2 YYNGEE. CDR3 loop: CASSRTGGLAGGSGDGELFF. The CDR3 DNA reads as TGTGCCAGCAGTCGCACAGGGGGACTAGCGGGAGGATCCGGGGACGGGGAGCTGTTTTTT.

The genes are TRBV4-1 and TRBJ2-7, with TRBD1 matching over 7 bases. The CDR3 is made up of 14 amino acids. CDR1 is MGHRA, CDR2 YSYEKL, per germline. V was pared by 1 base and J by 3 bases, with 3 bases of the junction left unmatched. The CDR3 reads CASSQAGTDYEQYF. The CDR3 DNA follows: TGCGCCAGCAGCCAAGCCGGGACAGACTACGAGCAGTACTTC.

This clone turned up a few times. The CDR3 spells CASSPSAYEQYF. In DNA form, the CDR3 reads TGTGCCAGCAGCCCAAGCGCCTACGAGCAGTACTTC. The rearrangement joins TRBV7-8 to TRBJ2-7, with unresolved D. Germline CDR1 is SGHVS and CDR2 is FQNEAQ. The V gene lost 5 bases and the J gene lost 2 bases, with 7 bases spanning the gap. The CDR3 contains 12 residues.